This TCR beta chain was obtained from a study of breast tumors, draining lymph nodes, adjacent tissues. Breast cancer patients provided tissue from their axillary draining lymph nodes. This clonotype was seen ten or more times. Its target is unknown. One entry per CDR3 protein results from TCRdb running MiXCR on the multiplex PCR reads. The table includes around 230,000 distinct CDR3 sequences, about 34% detected once. Study-wide findings and caveats: Data fit most tumor T cells coming from lymph node, expanding in tumor. Tumor T cell lymph node origin was a supported hypothesis, not proven. Compared with basal-like, luminal-like tumors shared significantly more repertoire with nontumor tissue. Tumors had less TCR diversity than lymph nodes, more than nontumor tissue.

Trimming took off 3 bases at V and 0 bases at J, with 9 bases between the two ends. CDR3 length: 15 amino acids. The germline V gene encodes CDR1 MNHNS and CDR2 SASEGT. The receptor was isolated from a female donor with breast cancer. Some clones in this sample may be carry-over from other donors' samples. Sequencing was done on a sample of axillary lymph node tissue. V is TRBV6-1 and J is TRBJ1-5; perhaps TRBD1 as D (5 bases). As DNA, the CDR3 is TGTGCCAGCAGTGATACGACAGATAGCAATCAGCCCCAGCATTTT. Translating gives CASSDTTDSNQPQHF.